What follows are 9 T cell receptor beta chains derived from one specimen sequenced in a study of blood T cell repertoires in COVID-19. Using immunoSEQ multiplex PCR, the repertoire was profiled, and TCRdb retains in-frame clones only, with some absent. Here the sample spans some 130,000 clones, around 88% being singletons. Sequenced input: PBMCs or T cells enriched from blood (not recorded which). The receptor source for this set is a woman aged 45-60 years who had recovered from COVID-19.

V usage is TRBV5-1 and J usage is TRBJ1-6; TRBD1 matches 9 bases. J gave up 9 bases and V 4 bases, and 8 bases lay outside the gene matches. Per germline, CDR1 SGHRS and CDR2 YFSETQ. The CDR3 runs to 15 residues. This CDR3 is CASSVDRGAGSPLHF. CDR3 DNA sequence: TGCGCCAGCAGCGTTGACAGGGGGGCAGGTTCACCCCTCCACTTT.

The genes are TRBV19 and TRBJ2-3, with D tentatively TRBD2 (5 bases). Per germline, CDR1 LNHDA and CDR2 SQIVND (reference sequence). V was trimmed by 5 bases and J by 4 bases, leaving 13 bases between them. This CDR3 has 14 residues. The CDR3 nucleotides are TGTGCCAGTAGTCGGGTGGCGAGGGCAGATACGCAGTATTTT. It is translated as CASSRVARADTQYF.

This clone appeared a single time. J is TRBJ1-5 and V is TRBV19; the match to TRBD1 covers 8 bases. J lost 3 bases, V lost 1 base, and 2 bases had no gene match. The CDR3 sequence is 15 residues long. Per the germline V gene, CDR1 is LNHDA and CDR2 is SQIVND (reference sequence). This CDR3 is CASSIGDRFNQPQHF. CDR3 coding DNA: TGTGCCAGTAGTATAGGGGACAGGTTCAATCAGCCCCAGCATTTT.

The chain uses TRBV5-1 and TRBJ1-1; 7 nucleotides agree with TRBD1. Germline V gives CDR1 SGHRS, CDR2 YFSETQ. CDR3 size: 14 residues. The V segment lost 4 bases and the J segment 6 bases; nucleotides outside the gene matches: 9. The CDR3 loop is CASSAQTGSAEAFF. DNA of the CDR3: TGCGCCAGCAGCGCCCAGACAGGGAGTGCTGAAGCTTTCTTT.

V usage is TRBV23-1 and J usage is TRBJ1-2, with 7 bases that match TRBD1. TRBV23-1 counts as an open reading frame of uncertain function. The CDR3 loop spans 14 amino acids. The V gene end was trimmed by 3 bases and the J gene end by 1 base; junction bases not matched to a gene: 2. This CDR3 reads CASSQGTDNYGYTF. The CDR3 DNA follows: TGCGCCAGCAGTCAGGGGACAGATAACTATGGCTACACCTTC.

This clone showed up just once. The chain employs TRBV5-5 and TRBJ1-2; TRBD1 might be the D (6 bases). Germline CDR1 and CDR2: SGHKS and YYEKEE (reference sequence). V was clipped by 2 bases and J by 4 bases, with 18 bases between them. CDR3 length equals 16 residues. Here the CDR3 DNA reads TGTGCCAGCAGCTTTTCATGGGACACCCGCGGCTATGGCTACACCTTC. Translating gives CASSFSWDTRGYGYTF.

This rearrangement joins TRBV11-2 to TRBJ2-3; 9 nucleotides agree with TRBD1. V trimming: 5 bases; J trimming: 4 bases; junction bases outside the gene matches: 10. Germline V CDR1 and CDR2: SGHAT, FQNNGV. The CDR3 is made up of 16 amino acids. The CDR3 DNA sequence: TGTGCCAGCAGCCCACAAACAGGGGGCAGCGCAGATACGCAGTATTTT. It specifies CASSPQTGGSADTQYF.

This clone was detected a few times. V gene TRBV2 combines with J gene TRBJ2-2, with 7 positions matching TRBD2. The CDR3 is 14 amino acids. Trimming removed 4 bases from V and 6 bases from J; junction bases left unmatched: 5. CDR1 SNHLY and CDR2 FYNNEI come from the germline V gene. For the CDR3, the DNA is TGTGCCAGCAGTGGCCAGGCGGGGGCCGGGGAGCTGTTTTTT. Protein product: CASSGQAGAGELFF.

The chain carries TRBV27 and TRBJ1-1; 7 nucleotides align to TRBD1. CDR3 length equals 18 residues. The germline V gene encodes CDR1 MNHEY and CDR2 SMNVEV (reference sequence). Unmatched junction bases numbered 16, after V lost 1 base and J lost 5 bases. The CDR3 DNA is TGTGCCAGCAGTTTATACGTTAGGACAGGCGGTGGACGGACTGAAGCTTTCTTT. This gives the protein CASSLYVRTGGGRTEAFF.